These 9 T cell receptor beta chains came from one sample sequenced in a study of post-analysis software for immune sequencing data. Regarding the study as a whole: A handful of TRBV segments were more frequent in patients than controls; TRBV5-6, TRBV5-1 and TRBV20-1 belonged to this group.

Their antigen targets remain unknown. cDNA libraries of TCR beta carried unique molecular identifiers. TCRdb processed the PCR reads anew with MiXCR; each CDR3 protein has one entry. The repertoire includes some 890,000 distinct CDR3 sequences, 53% of them detected once, and roughly 4.4% sits in the top ten. Input material: blood. The receptors come from a girl aged 10-17 years with multiple sclerosis.

This chain links TRBV2 with TRBJ2-3; D gene uncertain. Germline CDR1 SNHLY, CDR2 FYNNEI. This CDR3 contains 15 residues. The ends were cut back, 1 base at V and 2 bases at J, with 10 bases in the middle. CDR3 sequence reads: CASSEGRSNTDTQYF. As DNA, the CDR3 is TGTGCCAGCAGTGAAGGGCGGTCAAACACAGATACGCAGTATTTT.

The rearrangement uses TRBV20-1 and TRBJ2-3; D remains unclear. CDR3 length: 14 residues. Germline V gene data show CDR1 as DFQATT and CDR2 as SNEGSKA (reference sequence). With 0 bases removed from V and 4 bases from J, the gap between germline ends came to 11 bases. CDR3: CSAREDPPADTQYF. Written as DNA, the CDR3 is TGCAGTGCTAGAGAAGACCCTCCCGCAGATACGCAGTATTTT.

V gene TRBV5-1 combines with J gene TRBJ2-1; 9 nucleotides agree with TRBD1. Germline CDR1 is SGHRS and CDR2 is YFSETQ. CDR3 length equals 15 residues. The junction had 10 bases not matched to a gene; V was cut back by 4 bases and J by 8 bases. The DNA of the CDR3 is TGCGCCAGCAGCCTAGGACAGGGGAACGTGGATGAGCAGTTCTTC. Translating gives CASSLGQGNVDEQFF.

This chain joins TRBV21-1 and TRBJ1-1; TRBD1 is taken as the D call from the table, unchecked against the DNA. TRBV21-1 is classified as a pseudogene. The CDR3 has 15 residues. CDR3 DNA: TGTGCCAGCAACTTCGCCTGTCACAGGGGGCTTATGGCTTTCTTT. This translates into CASNFACHRGLMAFF.

The chain employs TRBV6-6 and TRBJ2-2; no clear D. The CDR3 length is 14 residues. Germline CDR1 is MNHNY and CDR2 is SVGAGI (reference sequence). Trimming removed 6 bases at V and 5 bases at J, with 13 bases between. DNA for the CDR3: TGTGCCAGCAGACCATCGGGCGGTACCGGGGAGCTGTTTTTT. Translation: CASRPSGGTGELFF.

V is TRBV12-3 or TRBV12-4 and J is TRBJ2-7, with 10 bases fitting TRBD1. Trimming at V came to 5 bases and at J to 3 bases, leaving 13 bases not matched to a gene. This CDR3 has 17 residues. The CDR3 DNA reads TGTGCCAGCAGTGCCCGGGACAGGGGTGTGCTGGGCTACGAGCAGTACTTC. This translates into CASSARDRGVLGYEQYF.

CDR3 in amino acids: CASSPGVGSGSSYTF. In DNA form, the CDR3 reads TGTGCCAGCAGTCCCGGCGTAGGGTCAGGGAGCAGCTACACCTTC. This chain links TRBV12-3 or TRBV12-4 with TRBJ1-2; a weak D match, TRBD1 (5 bases). The CDR3 totals 15 residues. Deletions cut 5 bases from V and 9 bases from J, with 22 bases between.

This clonotype was detected ten times or more. The chain uses TRBV5-1 and TRBJ2-7; 8 bases are a match to TRBD2. There are 14 residues in the CDR3. Germline-derived CDR1 and CDR2 are SGHRS and YFSETQ. Unmatched junction bases numbered 2, after V lost 1 base and J lost 2 bases. The CDR3 DNA follows: TGCGCCAGCAGCTTGACTAGCGGAGCCTACGAGCAGTACTTC. The encoded protein is CASSLTSGAYEQYF.

This clonotype was seen just once. This chain joins TRBV5-1 and TRBJ2-4, with TRBD1 identical over 10 bases. V shed 0 bases, J shed 4 bases, and the junction held 4 bases outside the gene matches. The CDR3 extends over 16 amino acids. The germline V gene has CDR1 SGHRS and CDR2 YFSETQ. CDR3 loop: CASSLGLGQGKNIQYF. CDR3 DNA sequence: TGCGCCAGCAGCTTGGGCCTGGGACAGGGGAAAAACATTCAGTACTTC.